Detailed here is one T cell receptor beta chain. Its antigen is unknown. The junction shows a germline mismatch at one end, possibly a read error. TCRdb passed the reads through MiXCR, listing each CDR3 protein once. The sample contains fewer than 700,000 distinct CDR3 sequences, 24% of which appear only once. The data were taken from a study of T cell repertoires in cytomegalovirus infection. Study-level information: Through public TCR beta signatures, both CMV infection and matching HLA type were indicated. Whole-study findings and limits: CMV-specific TCR beta clonotypes restricted by HLA-C were the ones dominating the ex vivo response. Cumulative frequency (of public TCR beta family members) identified carriers of CMV plus the relevant HLA.

Per germline, CDR1 MNHEY and CDR2 SMNVEV (reference sequence). The CDR3 has 13 residues. This chain links TRBV27 with TRBJ2-7; TRBD2 agrees at 7 bases. This receptor was identified in a human donor in good health (CMV status not recorded). Some clones in this sample may be carry-over from other donors' samples. Sequencing was performed on CD8+ T cells from PBMCs. As DNA, the CDR3 is TGTGCCAACAGTCGACTAGCCGGCTACGAGCAGTACTTC. Translated, it gives CANSRLAGYEQYF.